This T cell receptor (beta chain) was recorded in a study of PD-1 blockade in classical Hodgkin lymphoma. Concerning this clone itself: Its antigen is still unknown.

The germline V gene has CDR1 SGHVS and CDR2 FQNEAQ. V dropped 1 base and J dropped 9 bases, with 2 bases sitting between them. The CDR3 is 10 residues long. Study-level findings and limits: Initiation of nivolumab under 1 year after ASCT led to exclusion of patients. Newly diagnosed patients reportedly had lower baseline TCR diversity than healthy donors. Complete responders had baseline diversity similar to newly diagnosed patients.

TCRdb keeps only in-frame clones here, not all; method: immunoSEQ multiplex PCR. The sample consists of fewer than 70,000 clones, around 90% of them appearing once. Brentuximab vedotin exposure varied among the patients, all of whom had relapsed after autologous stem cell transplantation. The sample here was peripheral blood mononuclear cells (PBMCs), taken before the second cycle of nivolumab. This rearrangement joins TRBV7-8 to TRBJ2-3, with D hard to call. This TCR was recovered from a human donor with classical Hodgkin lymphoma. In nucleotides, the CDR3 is TGTGCCAGCAGCTTAGGGACGCAGTATTTT. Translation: CASSLGTQYF.